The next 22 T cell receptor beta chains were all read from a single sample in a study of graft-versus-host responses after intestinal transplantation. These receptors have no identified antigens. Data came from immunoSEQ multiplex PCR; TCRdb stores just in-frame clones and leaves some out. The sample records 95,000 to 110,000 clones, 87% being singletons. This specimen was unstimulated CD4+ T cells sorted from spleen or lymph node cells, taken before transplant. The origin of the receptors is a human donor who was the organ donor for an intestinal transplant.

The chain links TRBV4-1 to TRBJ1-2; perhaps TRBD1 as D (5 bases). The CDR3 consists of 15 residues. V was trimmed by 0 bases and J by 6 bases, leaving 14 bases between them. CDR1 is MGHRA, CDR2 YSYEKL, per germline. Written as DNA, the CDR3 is TGCGCCAGCAGCCAAGATCCCAGGGCTAATGATGGCTACACCTTC. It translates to CASSQDPRANDGYTF.

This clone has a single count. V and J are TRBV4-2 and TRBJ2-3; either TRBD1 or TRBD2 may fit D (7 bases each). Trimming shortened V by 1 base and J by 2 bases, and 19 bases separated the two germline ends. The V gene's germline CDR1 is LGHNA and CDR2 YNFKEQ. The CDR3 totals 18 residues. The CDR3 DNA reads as TGTGCCAGCAGCCAAGGTTTGCGGGGAGGGGGCCTCACAGATACGCAGTATTTT. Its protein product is CASSQGLRGGGLTDTQYF.

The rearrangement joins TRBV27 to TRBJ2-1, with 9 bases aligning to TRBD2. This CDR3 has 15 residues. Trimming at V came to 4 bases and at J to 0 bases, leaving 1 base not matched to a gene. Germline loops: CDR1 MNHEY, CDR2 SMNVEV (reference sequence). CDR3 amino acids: CASSYSGSSYNEQFF. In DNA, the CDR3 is TGTGCCAGCAGTTATAGCGGGAGCTCCTACAATGAGCAGTTCTTC.

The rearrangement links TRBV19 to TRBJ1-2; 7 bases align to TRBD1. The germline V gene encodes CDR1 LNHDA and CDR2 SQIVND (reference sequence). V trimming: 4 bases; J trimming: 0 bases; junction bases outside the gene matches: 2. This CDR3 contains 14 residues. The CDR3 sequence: CASSTGTANYGYTF. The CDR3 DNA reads TGTGCCAGTAGTACCGGGACAGCTAACTATGGCTACACCTTC.

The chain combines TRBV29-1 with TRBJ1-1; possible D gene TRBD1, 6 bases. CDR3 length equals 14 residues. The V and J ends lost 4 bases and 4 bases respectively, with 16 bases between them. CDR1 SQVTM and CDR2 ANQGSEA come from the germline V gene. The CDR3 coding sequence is TGCAGCGTTGTGGGCAGGGGCGGAACCACTGAAGCTTTCTTT. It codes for CSVVGRGGTTEAFF.

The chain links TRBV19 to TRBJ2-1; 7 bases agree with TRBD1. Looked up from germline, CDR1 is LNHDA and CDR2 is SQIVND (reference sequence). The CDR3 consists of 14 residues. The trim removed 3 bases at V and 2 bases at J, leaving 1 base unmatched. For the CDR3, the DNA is TGTGCCAGTAGTATCAGGGGGACCTACAATGAGCAGTTCTTC. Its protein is CASSIRGTYNEQFF.

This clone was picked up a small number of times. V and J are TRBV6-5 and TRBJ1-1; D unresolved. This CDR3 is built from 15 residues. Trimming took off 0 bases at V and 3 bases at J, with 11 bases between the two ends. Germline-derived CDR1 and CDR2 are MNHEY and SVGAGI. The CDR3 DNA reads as TGTGCCAGCAGTTACTCCCAAATGGGGTACACTGAAGCTTTCTTT. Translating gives CASSYSQMGYTEAFF.

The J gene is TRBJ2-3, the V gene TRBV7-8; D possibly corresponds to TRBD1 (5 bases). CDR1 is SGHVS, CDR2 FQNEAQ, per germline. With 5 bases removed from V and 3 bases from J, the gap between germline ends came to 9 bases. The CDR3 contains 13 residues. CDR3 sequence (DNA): TGTGCCAGCAGCCCACGACAGACAGATACGCAGTATTTT. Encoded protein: CASSPRQTDTQYF. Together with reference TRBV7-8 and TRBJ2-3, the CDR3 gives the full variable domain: GAGVSQSPRYKVAKRGQDVALRCDPISGHVSLFWYQQALGQGPEFLTYFQNEAQLDKSGLPSDRFFAERPEGSVSTLKIQRTQQEDSAVYLCASSPRQTDTQYFGPGTRLTVL.

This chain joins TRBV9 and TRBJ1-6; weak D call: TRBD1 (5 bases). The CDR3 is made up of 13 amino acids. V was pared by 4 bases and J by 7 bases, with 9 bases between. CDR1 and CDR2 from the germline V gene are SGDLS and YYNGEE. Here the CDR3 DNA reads TGTGCCAGCAGCACCCGACAGAATTCACCCCTCCACTTT. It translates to CASSTRQNSPLHF.

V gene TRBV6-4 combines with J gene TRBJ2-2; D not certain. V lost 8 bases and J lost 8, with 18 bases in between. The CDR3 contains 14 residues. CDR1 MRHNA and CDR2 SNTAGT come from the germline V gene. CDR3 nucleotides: TGTGCCAGCCGGATGTCACCCAGCTGGGGGGAGCTGTTTTTT. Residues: CASRMSPSWGELFF.

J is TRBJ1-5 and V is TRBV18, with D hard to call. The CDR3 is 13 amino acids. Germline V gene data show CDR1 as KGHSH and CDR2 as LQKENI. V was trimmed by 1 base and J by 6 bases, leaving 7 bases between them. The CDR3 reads CASSPQGSQPQHF. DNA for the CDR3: TGTGCCAGCTCACCACAGGGATCTCAGCCCCAGCATTTT.

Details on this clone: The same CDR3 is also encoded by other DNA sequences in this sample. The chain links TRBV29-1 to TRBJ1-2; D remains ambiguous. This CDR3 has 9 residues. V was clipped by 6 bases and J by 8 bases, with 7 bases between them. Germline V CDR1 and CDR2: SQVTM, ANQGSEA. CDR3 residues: CSVEEGYTF. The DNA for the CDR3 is TGCAGCGTAGAGGAAGGCTACACCTTC.

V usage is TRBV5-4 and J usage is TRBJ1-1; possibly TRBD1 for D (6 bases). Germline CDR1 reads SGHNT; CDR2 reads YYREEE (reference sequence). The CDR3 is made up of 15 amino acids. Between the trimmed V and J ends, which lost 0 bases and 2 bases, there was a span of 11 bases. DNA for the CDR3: TGTGCCAGCAGCTTGGGGTCAGGGGTCAACACTGAAGCTTTCTTT. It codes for CASSLGSGVNTEAFF.

CDR3 protein: CASVGERGPYEQYF. As DNA, the CDR3 is TGTGCCAGCGTCGGGGAAAGGGGTCCCTACGAGCAGTACTTC. V and J are TRBV6-6 and TRBJ2-7; the D gene could be TRBD1 or TRBD2 (5 bases each). The CDR3 spans 14 residues. Germline assignment: CDR1 MNHNY and CDR2 SVGAGI (reference sequence). The V end lost 8 bases, the J end lost 2 bases, and 16 bases lay between the germline ends.

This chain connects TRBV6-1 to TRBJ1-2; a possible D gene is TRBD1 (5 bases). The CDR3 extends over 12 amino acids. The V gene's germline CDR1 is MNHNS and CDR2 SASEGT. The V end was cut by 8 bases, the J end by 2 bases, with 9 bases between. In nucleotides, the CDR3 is TGTGCCAGCCAGGGACGGAACTATGGCTACACCTTC. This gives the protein CASQGRNYGYTF.

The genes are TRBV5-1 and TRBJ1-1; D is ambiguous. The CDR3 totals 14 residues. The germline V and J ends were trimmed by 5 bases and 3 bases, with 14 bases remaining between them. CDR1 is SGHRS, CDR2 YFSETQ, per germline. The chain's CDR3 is CASRGRVVDTEAFF. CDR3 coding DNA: TGCGCCAGCAGGGGGAGGGTCGTCGACACTGAAGCTTTCTTT. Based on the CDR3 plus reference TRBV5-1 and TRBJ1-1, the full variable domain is KAGVTQTPRYLIKTRGQQVTLSCSPISGHRSVSWYQQTPGQGLQFLFEYFSETQRNKGNFPGRFSGRQFSNSRSEMNVSTLELGDSALYLCASRGRVVDTEAFFGQGTRLTVV.

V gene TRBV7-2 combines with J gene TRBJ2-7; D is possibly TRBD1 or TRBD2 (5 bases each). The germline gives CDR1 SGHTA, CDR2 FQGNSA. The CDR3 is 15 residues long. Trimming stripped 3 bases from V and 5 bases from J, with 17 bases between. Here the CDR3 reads CASSLTGTAFDEQYF. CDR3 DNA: TGTGCCAGCAGCTTGACCGGGACGGCTTTTGACGAGCAGTACTTC. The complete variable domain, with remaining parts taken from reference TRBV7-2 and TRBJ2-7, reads GAGVSQSPSNKVTEKGKDVELRCDPISGHTALYWYRQSLGQGLEFLIYFQGNSAPDKSGLPSDRFSAERTGGSVSTLTIQRTQQEDSAVYLCASSLTGTAFDEQYFGPGTRLTVT.

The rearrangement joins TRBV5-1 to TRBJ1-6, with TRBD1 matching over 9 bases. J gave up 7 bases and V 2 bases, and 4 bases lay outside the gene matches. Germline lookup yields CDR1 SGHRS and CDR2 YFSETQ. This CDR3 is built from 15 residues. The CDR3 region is CASSLPGQGNSPLHF. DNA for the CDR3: TGCGCCAGCAGCTTACCGGGACAGGGCAATTCACCCCTCCACTTT.

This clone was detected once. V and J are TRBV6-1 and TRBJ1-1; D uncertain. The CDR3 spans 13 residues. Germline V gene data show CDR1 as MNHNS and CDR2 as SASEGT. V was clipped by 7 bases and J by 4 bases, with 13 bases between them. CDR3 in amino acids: CASKRGVGTEAFF. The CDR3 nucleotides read TGTGCCAGCAAACGGGGAGTAGGCACTGAAGCTTTCTTT.

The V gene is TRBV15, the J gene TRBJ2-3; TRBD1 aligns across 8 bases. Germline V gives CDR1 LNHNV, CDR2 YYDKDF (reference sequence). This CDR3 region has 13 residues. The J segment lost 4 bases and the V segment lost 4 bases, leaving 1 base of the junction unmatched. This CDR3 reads CATSTGGADTQYF. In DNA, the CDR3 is TGTGCCACCAGCACAGGGGGCGCAGATACGCAGTATTTT.

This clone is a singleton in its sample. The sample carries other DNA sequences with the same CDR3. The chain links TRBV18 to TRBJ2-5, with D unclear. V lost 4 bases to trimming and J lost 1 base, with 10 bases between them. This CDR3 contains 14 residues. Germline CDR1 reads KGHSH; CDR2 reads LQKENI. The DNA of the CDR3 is TGTGCCAGCTCACTGCGGCCCTCCCAAGAGACCCAGTACTTC. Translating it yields CASSLRPSQETQYF.

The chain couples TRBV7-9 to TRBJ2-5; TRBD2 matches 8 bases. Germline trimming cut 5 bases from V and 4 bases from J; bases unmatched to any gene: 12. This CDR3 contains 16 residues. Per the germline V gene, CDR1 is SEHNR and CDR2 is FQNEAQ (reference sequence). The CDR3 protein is CASSLSGGGSRETQYF. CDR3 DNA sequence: TGTGCCAGCAGCCTATCGGGCGGGGGGAGCCGAGAGACCCAGTACTTC. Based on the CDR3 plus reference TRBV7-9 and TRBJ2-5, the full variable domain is DTGVSQNPRHKITKRGQNVTFRCDPISEHNRLYWYRQTLGQGPEFLTYFQNEAQLEKSRLLSDRFSAERPKGSFSTLEIQRTEQGDSAMYLCASSLSGGGSRETQYFGPGTRLLVL.